These 7 T cell receptor beta chains came from one sample sequenced in a study of blood T cell repertoires in COVID-19. Measured with immunoSEQ multiplex PCR; TCRdb has only the in-frame clones, and not every one. The sample includes under 200,000 clones, roughly 80% of them seen just once. Sequenced: peripheral blood. The receptors derive from a woman aged 25 to 39 with acute or convalescent COVID-19.

The chain carries TRBV7-6 and TRBJ2-1; 7 bases fit TRBD2. J gave up 4 bases and V 2 bases, and 2 bases lay outside the gene matches. Germline-derived CDR1 and CDR2 are SGHVS and FNYEAQ. The CDR3 consists of 14 residues. The CDR3 here is CASSLSGMYNEQFF. The CDR3 nucleotides are TGTGCCAGCAGCTTAAGCGGGATGTACAATGAGCAGTTCTTC.

Only a few counts were recorded for this clone. This chain uses TRBV18 with TRBJ1-1; D unresolved. Between the trimmed V and J ends, which lost 1 base and 0 bases, there was a span of 12 bases. There are 16 residues in the CDR3. Germline CDR1 and CDR2: KGHSH and LQKENI. The CDR3 DNA reads TGTGCCAGCTCACCACTGCCGCGGGCTATGAACACTGAAGCTTTCTTT. It is translated as CASSPLPRAMNTEAFF.

The chain uses TRBV19 and TRBJ2-5; 11 nucleotides match TRBD2. The germline gives CDR1 LNHDA, CDR2 SQIVND (reference sequence). This CDR3 spans 18 amino acids. Trimming took 3 bases from V and 5 from J; bases not matched to a gene: 14. For the CDR3, the DNA is TGTGCCAGTAGTATGGGGTTAGCGGGAGGGCCTTTGGGGGAGACCCAGTACTTC. This encodes CASSMGLAGGPLGETQYF.

The V call is TRBV5-1, the J call TRBJ2-7; D is possibly TRBD2 (5 bases). The V end lost 0 bases, the J end lost 3 bases, and 10 bases lay between the germline ends. The CDR3 covers 14 residues. Germline V CDR1 and CDR2: SGHRS, YFSETQ. DNA for the CDR3: TGCGCCAGCAGCTTGGAACTAGGGAACTACGAGCAGTACTTC. Its protein is CASSLELGNYEQYF. Supplemented by reference TRBV5-1 and TRBJ2-7, the full variable domain reads KAGVTQTPRYLIKTRGQQVTLSCSPISGHRSVSWYQQTPGQGLQFLFEYFSETQRNKGNFPGRFSGRQFSNSRSEMNVSTLELGDSALYLCASSLELGNYEQYFGPGTRLTVT.

This chain links TRBV9 with TRBJ2-5; possible D gene TRBD1, 6 bases. CDR1 and CDR2 from the germline V gene are SGDLS and YYNGEE. V lost 3 bases and J 4 bases, leaving 16 bases between the germline ends. This CDR3 contains 15 residues. CDR3 DNA sequence: TGTGCCAGCAGCGCACAGGGTAGTGGTCGAGAGACCCAGTACTTC. Encoded protein: CASSAQGSGRETQYF.

This chain joins TRBV29-1 and TRBJ1-4, with 9 positions matching TRBD1. V shed 6 bases, J shed 11 bases, and the junction held 13 bases outside the gene matches. The germline gives CDR1 SQVTM, CDR2 ANQGSEA. This CDR3 has 14 residues. Here the CDR3 DNA reads TGCAGCGTAGCCAAGGGGACAGGGCTGTCCAAACTGTTTTTT. Its translation: CSVAKGTGLSKLFF.

The V call is TRBV7-6, the J call TRBJ2-2; D perhaps matches TRBD2 (6 bases). The CDR3 covers 16 residues. Trimming removed 1 base from V and 2 bases from J, with 11 bases in between. Germline V gene lookup returns CDR1 SGHVS and CDR2 FNYEAQ. CDR3 region: CASSLVQLANTGELFF. The DNA of the CDR3 is TGTGCCAGCAGCTTAGTTCAACTAGCCAACACCGGGGAGCTGTTTTTT.